Following are 23 T cell receptor beta chains from one sample sequenced in a study of T-cell reconstitution after alpha-beta-depleted transplantation in children. Construction of the TCRbeta library involved unique molecular identifiers. TCRdb re-analysed the PCR reads in MiXCR, keeping a single row per CDR3 protein. The repertoire includes approximately 200,000 distinct CDR3 sequences, 13% to 15% of them detected once, and 13% sits in the top ten. The sequencing used PBMCs from the stem cell graft donor, collected from the stem cell graft. Every receptor here comes from a human donor who donated a stem cell graft to a child with acute lymphoblastic leukemia.

This clonotype was picked up many times. The chain employs TRBV20-1 and TRBJ2-1; the match to TRBD2 covers 9 bases. Germline V gene data show CDR1 as DFQATT and CDR2 as SNEGSKA (reference sequence). J was trimmed by 7 bases and V by 5 bases; bases with no gene match: 15. This CDR3 spans 16 amino acids. The DNA of the CDR3 is TGCAGTGCTGATGGGCTAGCGGGACGAGTGAGTAATGAGCAGTTCTTC. This gives the protein CSADGLAGRVSNEQFF.

This clonotype was seen ten or more times. This chain joins TRBV12-3 or TRBV12-4 and TRBJ2-7; the D gene is possibly TRBD2 (6 bases). The CDR3 spans 12 residues. Trimming stripped 5 bases from V and 11 bases from J, with 16 bases between. The CDR3 nucleotides are TGTGCCAGCAGTGCGAGACTAGACCAGAAGTACTTC. This translates into CASSARLDQKYF.

This clonotype was observed many times. The rearrangement links TRBV18 to TRBJ1-5, with D perhaps matching TRBD1 (5 bases). Germline V lookup: CDR1 KGHSH, CDR2 LQKENI. The CDR3 runs to 14 residues. V shed 3 bases and J shed 0 bases, with 6 bases lying between them. The CDR3 coding sequence is TGTGCCAGCTCACCGGGGGGTAGCAATCAGCCCCAGCATTTT. Protein sequence: CASSPGGSNQPQHF.

This clonotype has a count of ten or more. This chain links TRBV7-8 with TRBJ2-2; possibly TRBD2 for D (5 bases). The CDR3 consists of 15 residues. From germline, CDR1 is SGHVS and CDR2 FQNEAQ. V was trimmed by 0 bases and J by 4 bases, leaving 9 bases between them. This chain's CDR3 is CASSLAGVVTGELFF. CDR3 DNA: TGTGCCAGCAGCTTAGCCGGGGTTGTCACCGGGGAGCTGTTTTTT. Supplemented by reference TRBV7-8 and TRBJ2-2, the full variable domain reads GAGVSQSPRYKVAKRGQDVALRCDPISGHVSLFWYQQALGQGPEFLTYFQNEAQLDKSGLPSDRFFAERPEGSVSTLKIQRTQQEDSAVYLCASSLAGVVTGELFFGEGSRLTVL.

This clonotype has a count of ten or more. The chain links TRBV20-1 to TRBJ2-4; TRBD2 aligns across 8 bases. Germline CDR1 DFQATT, CDR2 SNEGSKA (reference sequence). The V and J ends lost 5 bases and 9 bases, in that order; junction bases with no gene match: 6. The CDR3 extends over 12 amino acids. The CDR3 sequence is CSALAGLGIQYF. CDR3 bases: TGCAGTGCTTTAGCGGGACTCGGCATTCAGTACTTC.

This clonotype turned up a few times. The chain is built from TRBV9 and TRBJ1-1; D may be TRBD1 (6 bases). The CDR3 totals 15 residues. Looked up from germline, CDR1 is SGDLS and CDR2 is YYNGEE. Trimming removed 2 bases from V and 3 bases from J, with 14 bases in between. The CDR3 bases are TGTGCCAGCAGCGTGAAACAGGGAATGGACACTGAAGCTTTCTTT. This sequence encodes CASSVKQGMDTEAFF.

This clonotype was counted ten times or more. This chain links TRBV29-1 with TRBJ1-6; TRBD1 matches at 7 bases. Unmatched junction bases numbered 7, after V lost 7 bases and J lost 1 base. Germline V gene data show CDR1 as SQVTM and CDR2 as ANQGSEA. The CDR3 runs 15 residues. The DNA for the CDR3 is TGCAGCGCTCGACAGGGAGCGTCCTATAATTCACCCCTCCACTTT. This sequence encodes CSARQGASYNSPLHF.

This clonotype was seen many times. V is TRBV7-2 and J is TRBJ2-3; TRBD2 might be the D (6 bases). The CDR3 is 14 residues long. Germline loops: CDR1 SGHTA, CDR2 FQGNSA. Trimming cost V 1 base and J 2 bases, with 7 bases left between them. Here the CDR3 reads CASSLGGITDTQYF. For the CDR3, the DNA is TGTGCCAGCAGCTTAGGCGGGATCACAGATACGCAGTATTTT.

V usage is TRBV12-3 or TRBV12-4 and J usage is TRBJ1-1; D uncertain. The CDR3 has 11 amino acids. Trimming left V 1 base short and J 6 bases short, with 3 bases between. Written as DNA, the CDR3 is TGTGCCAGCAGTTTAGGCTCTGAAGCTTTCTTT. Its translation: CASSLGSEAFF.

This chain uses TRBV7-9 with TRBJ2-1, with 7 bases fitting TRBD2. Germline CDR1 and CDR2: SEHNR and FQNEAQ (reference sequence). CDR3 length: 12 amino acids. Trimming took 5 bases from V and 8 from J; bases not matched to a gene: 3. DNA for the CDR3: TGTGCCAGCAGCCAAAGCGGGGATGAGCAGTTCTTC. This translates into CASSQSGDEQFF.

With regard to this clonotype: This may arise from a read error, as a much more abundant clone is one base away. The V and J genes are TRBV2 and TRBJ2-1, with 7 bases fitting TRBD2. V lost 4 bases to trimming and J lost 5 bases; unmatched junction nucleotides: 2. Germline loops: CDR1 SNHLY, CDR2 FYNNEI. CDR3 size: 13 residues. DNA for the CDR3: TGTGCCAGCAGTGTCGGGACTAACAATGAGCAGTTCTTC. Its protein product is CASSVGTNNEQFF.

With regard to this clonotype: This may be a read error: a much more frequent sequence differs by one nucleotide. V usage is TRBV20-1 and J usage is TRBJ2-1; TRBD2 agrees at 9 bases. CDR1 DFQATT and CDR2 SNEGSKA come from the germline V gene (reference sequence). The CDR3 runs 14 residues. The trim removed 7 bases at V and 6 bases at J, leaving 10 bases unmatched. The CDR3: CSVGASGTPNEQFF. CDR3 bases: TGCAGTGTCGGGGCTAGCGGGACCCCCAATGAGCAGTTCTTC.

This clonotype was found a few times. The V call is TRBV20-1, the J call TRBJ2-5; either TRBD1 or TRBD2 may fit D (5 bases each). Deletions cut 7 bases from V and 2 bases from J, with 14 bases between. This CDR3 comprises 13 residues. In germline, CDR1 is DFQATT, CDR2 SNEGSKA (reference sequence). This CDR3 reads CSVGTGGQETQYF. The CDR3 coding sequence is TGCAGTGTAGGGACCGGCGGGCAAGAGACCCAGTACTTC.

This clonotype was recorded at least ten times. V and J are TRBV6-2 or TRBV6-3 and TRBJ2-3, with TRBD2 identical over 9 bases. With 0 bases clipped from V and 5 bases from J, the junction kept 15 bases outside the gene matches. In germline, CDR1 is MNHEY, CDR2 SVGEGT. CDR3 length equals 19 residues. CDR3 loop: CASSYSRREGLLLQDTQYF. CDR3 DNA: TGTGCCAGCAGTTACTCCCGGCGGGAGGGCCTGTTGCTCCAAGATACGCAGTATTTT.

This clonotype was recorded many times. This chain uses TRBV5-1 with TRBJ2-5; 10 bases agree with TRBD2. J lost 0 bases, V lost 6 bases, and 11 bases had no gene match. The CDR3 is made up of 17 amino acids. Germline CDR1 is SGHRS and CDR2 is YFSETQ. CDR3 coding DNA: TGCGCCAGCAAGCGGTCCGGGACTAGCGCGTACCAAGAGACCCAGTACTTC. Protein: CASKRSGTSAYQETQYF.

This clonotype was counted at least ten times. The J gene is TRBJ2-7, the V gene TRBV5-1; TRBD2 matches at 9 bases. Germline V lookup: CDR1 SGHRS, CDR2 YFSETQ. The ends lost 3 bases at V and 0 bases at J; junction bases unmatched: 7. The CDR3 is made up of 16 amino acids. The CDR3, as DNA: TGCGCCAGCAGCTCCGCTAGCGGGACAAGCTCCTACGAGCAGTACTTC. Amino acid sequence: CASSSASGTSSYEQYF. Drawing the rest from reference TRBV5-1 and TRBJ2-7, the complete variable domain is KAGVTQTPRYLIKTRGQQVTLSCSPISGHRSVSWYQQTPGQGLQFLFEYFSETQRNKGNFPGRFSGRQFSNSRSEMNVSTLELGDSALYLCASSSASGTSSYEQYFGPGTRLTVT.

This chain connects TRBV2 to TRBJ2-1; TRBD2 agrees at 7 bases. CDR1 SNHLY and CDR2 FYNNEI come from the germline V gene. The CDR3 has 18 residues. As DNA, the CDR3 is TGTACCATCAGAGACCTCAAAAGCGGGGTGAGCTCCTACAATGAGCAGTTCTTC. Translation gives CTIRDLKSGVSSYNEQFF.

This chain uses TRBV6-1 with TRBJ2-1; D is perhaps TRBD2 (7 bases). This CDR3 comprises 13 residues. Deletions cut 2 bases from V and 8 bases from J, with 10 bases between. Germline CDR1 and CDR2: MNHNS and SASEGT. This chain's CDR3 is CASSEQGRDEQFF. The CDR3 DNA is TGTGCCAGCAGTGAACAGGGGAGGGATGAGCAGTTCTTC.

A few counts support this clonotype. The chain employs TRBV6-2 or TRBV6-3 and TRBJ2-3, with 13 bases that match TRBD2. There are 17 residues in the CDR3. Trimming took 6 bases from V and 4 from J; bases not matched to a gene: 10. In germline, CDR1 is MNHEY, CDR2 SVGEGT. CDR3: CASSPGTSGITADTQYF. The CDR3 DNA follows: TGTGCCAGCAGCCCCGGGACTAGCGGGATTACGGCAGATACGCAGTATTTT.

This clonotype was seen repeatedly, ten times or more. This chain uses TRBV5-6 with TRBJ2-1; D not certain. The V and J ends lost 7 bases and 2 bases respectively, with 13 bases between them. Germline V gene sequence: CDR1 SGHDT, CDR2 YYEEEE. This CDR3 is built from 14 residues. The CDR3 nucleotides read TGTGCCAGCGGACCCCCGGATACCTACAATGAGCAGTTCTTC. Protein: CASGPPDTYNEQFF.

In this sample, this clonotype turned up many times. The chain combines TRBV28 with TRBJ1-4; TRBD1 matches at 8 bases. This CDR3 has 17 amino acids. Germline CDR1 is MDHEN and CDR2 is SYDVKM. With 2 bases clipped from V and 8 bases from J, the junction kept 13 bases outside the gene matches. CDR3 sequence (DNA): TGTGCCAGCAGTTTACTGGACAGGGCAAGAGTAAAGGAAAAACTGTTTTTT. This translates into CASSLLDRARVKEKLFF.

This clonotype was detected a few times. The chain combines TRBV7-9 with TRBJ1-2; possible D gene TRBD1, 5 bases. From germline, CDR1 is SEHNR and CDR2 FQNEAQ (reference sequence). This CDR3 region has 14 residues. V was pared by 3 bases and J by 8 bases, with 16 bases between. This chain's CDR3 is CASSFDQGFRGYTF. The CDR3 nucleotides read TGTGCCAGCAGCTTTGATCAGGGCTTCCGGGGCTACACCTTC.

The sample holds a few counts of this clonotype. The chain has TRBV28 and TRBJ2-2; D uncertain. V dropped 6 bases and J dropped 6 bases, with 11 bases sitting between them. From germline, CDR1 is MDHEN and CDR2 SYDVKM. This CDR3 has 13 residues. The CDR3 DNA is TGTGCCAGCAGATCTAGGCCCGCCGGGGAGCTGTTTTTT. Its protein is CASRSRPAGELFF.